This TCR beta chain was obtained from a study of blood T cell repertoires in COVID-19. About the research overall: The United States, Italy and Spain provided the acute and convalescent COVID-19 samples.

In the source study's methods: Estimation of nucleated cell counts was performed using reference gene primer amplification. The assay was immunoSEQ multiplex PCR, and TCRdb's table has in-frame clones only and misses some. That table supplies the V and J calls and clone size; D and trimming were determined from the DNA. The profile covers around 270,000 clones, with over 70% appearing a single time and over 3% taken by the ten largest. CDR3 size: 16 residues. V lost 0 bases and J lost 4; bases outside the gene matches: 4. CDR1 is SGHTS and CDR2 is YDEGEE in the germline V gene. Study members were between about 18 and 95 years old and lived in 20 to 30 US regions. Participants' reported clinical history set cohort assignment.

Sequenced input: PBMCs or T cells enriched from blood (not recorded which). The chain recombines TRBV5-8 with TRBJ1-2; 12 bases fit TRBD1. The sequence was collected from a woman aged 40 to 50 who had been exposed to COVID-19. The CDR3 DNA is TGTGCCAGCAGCTTGGAACCGGGACAGGGGGCCTATGGCTACACCTTC. Translating it yields CASSLEPGQGAYGYTF. Full variable domain (missing parts from reference TRBV5-8 and TRBJ1-2): EAGVTQSPTHLIKTRGQQATLRCSPISGHTSVYWYQQALGLGLQFLLWYDEGEERNRGNFPPRFSGRQFPNYSSELNVNALELEDSALYLCASSLEPGQGAYGYTFGSGTRLTVV.